A selection of T cell receptor beta chains follows, all from one sample in a study of human T cells and chemical hapten exposure. TCRdb fed the reads into MiXCR, producing one record per CDR3 protein. The sample shows 95,000 to 150,000 distinct CDR3 sequences, about 8.9% of them seen only once. Sequencing was done on a sample of whole blood. The receptors stem from a human donor in good health. Some clones in this sample may be carry-over from other donors' samples. CDR3s include the opening cysteine and the closing phenylalanine or tryptophan. The D gene is left open where the match is weak. Some rows have no size entry. The others give once, few or many, or a class for an expanded clone.

>TRBJ2-1|many|TRBV5-1|-
TGCGCCAGCAGCTTGGTCGGGACAACTATCTACAATGAGCAGTTCTTC
CASSLVGTTIYNEQFF
>TRBJ2-1|-|TRBV15|-
TGTGCCACCAGCAGCGCAGCCTTGGGGTTTGGGAATGAGCAGTTCTTC
CATSSAALGFGNEQFF
>TRBJ2-2|-|TRBV7-9|-
TGTGCCAGCAGCTTAGTGGGGGGCCGAGCGAACACCGGGGAGCTGTTTTTT
CASSLVGGRANTGELFF
>TRBJ2-3|-|TRBV29-1|-
TGCAGCGTTGAAGAAGGGTACTCGGATACGCAGTATTTT
CSVEEGYSDTQYF
>TRBJ2-7|few|TRBV20-1|TRBD2
TGCAGTGCACCGAGGGCTAGCGGCACCTCCTACGAGCAGTACTTC
CSAPRASGTSYEQYF
>TRBJ1-2|-|TRBV12-3/TRBV12-4|-
TGTGCCAGCAGTTTGGCCAGGGGAAAGGATGGCTACACCTTC
CASSLARGKDGYTF
>TRBJ1-6|few|TRBV12-3/TRBV12-4|-
TGTGCCAGCAGTAAGCATTCACCCCTCCACTTT
CASSKHSPLHF
>TRBJ1-2|few|TRBV6-6|TRBD1
TGTGCCAGCAGTTACTCTGAGGGGGCGGGAGGCTACACCTTC
CASSYSEGAGGYTF
>TRBJ2-3|-|TRBV20-1|-
TGCAGTGCTAGAGGACTCGCTTGGTTGGATACGCAGTATTTT
CSARGLAWLDTQYF
>TRBJ2-1|many|TRBV12-3/TRBV12-4|TRBD2
TGTGCCAGCAGGCGGACTAGCAATGAGCAGTTCTTC
CASRRTSNEQFF
>TRBJ1-5|-|TRBV7-9|TRBD1
TGTGCCAGCAGCAACGCAACAGGGGGCGCTAATCAGCCCCAGCATTTT
CASSNATGGANQPQHF
>TRBJ2-3|few|TRBV11-2|-
TGTGCCAGCAGCCCCCTCACCGGCACCCGGTACACAGATACGCAGTATTTT
CASSPLTGTRYTDTQYF
>TRBJ2-1|-|TRBV3-1|-
TGTGCCAGCAGCCCGGTCCCGAATGAGCAGTTCTTC
CASSPVPNEQFF
>TRBJ2-7|few|TRBV6-5|-
TGTGCCAGCAGCCAACAGGGATTAGACGAGCAGTACTTC
CASSQQGLDEQYF
>TRBJ2-3|-|TRBV6-5|TRBD1
TGTGCCAGCAGTTATGGGACAGGGGCCACAGATACGCAGTATTTT
CASSYGTGATDTQYF
>TRBJ1-2|many|TRBV14|-
TGTGCCAGCAGCCAAGTGACAGAGCTGGGCTACACCTTC
CASSQVTELGYTF
>TRBJ2-1|many|TRBV2|-
TGTGCCAGCAGTGAAGGCCCCCGACCCGGCTTGGATGAGCAGTTCTTC
CASSEGPRPGLDEQFF
>TRBJ1-1|many|TRBV20-1|-
TGCAGTGCTAGACGCAGGGACACTGAAGCTTTCTTT
CSARRRDTEAFF
>TRBJ2-7|many|TRBV19|-
TGTGCCAGTAGTATGTCCCCCAAGCCGGGAATGAACGAGCAGTACTTC
CASSMSPKPGMNEQYF
>TRBJ1-1|-|TRBV28|-
TGTGCCAGCAGCAGGCTAGGGGCTGAAGCTTTCTTT
CASSRLGAEAFF
>TRBJ2-3|many|TRBV14|-
TGTGCCAGCAGCTCTTACGGCGGTAGCACAGATACGCAGTATTTT
CASSSYGGSTDTQYF
>TRBJ2-2|-|TRBV6-2/TRBV6-3|-
TGTGCCAGCAGTTACTCGGAGCAGGGGAGGAACACCGGGGAGCTGTTTTTT
CASSYSEQGRNTGELFF
>TRBJ2-2|many|TRBV6-5|-
TGTGCCAGCAGTTACGCACAGTCCCCGAACACCGGGGAGCTGTTTTTT
CASSYAQSPNTGELFF
>TRBJ2-1|few|TRBV5-1|TRBD2
TGCGCCAGCAGCTTGGCGACTAGCGGGAGTCGGGATGAGCAGTTCTTC
CASSLATSGSRDEQFF
>TRBJ1-1|many|TRBV6-5|-
TGTGCCAGCAGTCGCTCAGGGGCCGAAGCTTTCTTT
CASSRSGAEAFF
>TRBJ2-5|few|TRBV7-6|-
TGTGCCAGCAGCTCACGGCCGGAGACCCAGTACTTC
CASSSRPETQYF
>TRBJ1-1|many|TRBV4-1|TRBD1
TGCGCCAGCAGCCAACTCCAGGGCAGGGGGCGGGTGATGAACACTGAAGCTTTCTTT
CASSQLQGRGRVMNTEAFF
>TRBJ1-2|few|TRBV5-4|TRBD1
TGTGCCAGCAGCCTCGGGACAGAAATCTATGGCTACACCTTC
CASSLGTEIYGYTF
>TRBJ1-5|many|TRBV3-1|TRBD1
TGTGCCAGCAGCCTGGACAGGGCGGATCAGCCCCAGCATTTT
CASSLDRADQPQHF
>TRBJ1-1|-|TRBV7-9|TRBD1
TGTGCCAGCAGCCCCGTGGGACAGGGGGAAAGTACTGAAGCTTTCTTT
CASSPVGQGESTEAFF
>TRBJ1-2|few|TRBV4-3|TRBD1
TGCGCCAGCAGCCAAGATTTGTCAGGGGGCCAGTCAAGTGGCTACACCTTC
CASSQDLSGGQSSGYTF
>TRBJ1-2|many|TRBV2|TRBD1
TGTGCCAGCAGTGTTAGACAGGGGCCCATCGGCTATGGCTACACCTTC
CASSVRQGPIGYGYTF
>TRBJ1-5|many|TRBV6-2/TRBV6-3|-
TGTGCCAGCAGTTACGCCGGGATCCGGAATCAGCCCCAGCATTTT
CASSYAGIRNQPQHF
>TRBJ1-5|many|TRBV5-4|-
TGTGCCAGCAGCTGGCCCCCTCATACAGGTGGCAATCAGCCCCAGCATTTT
CASSWPPHTGGNQPQHF
>TRBJ2-1|few|TRBV2|TRBD2
TGTGCCAGCAGTGATACGGGCGGGAGGAGCTATGAGCAGTTCTTC
CASSDTGGRSYEQFF
>TRBJ2-4|-|TRBV21-1|-
TGTGCCAGCAGCAAGCTACAGGGGGCGGACAAAAACATTCAGTACTTC
CASSKLQGADKNIQYF
>TRBJ2-5|few|TRBV28|-
TGTGCCAGCAGTTTTTCCGGGCAAGAGACCCAGTACTTC
CASSFSGQETQYF
>TRBJ2-7|few|TRBV7-6|-
TGTGCCAGCAGCTTAGAGAGGGGAATAACCTACGAGCAGTACTTC
CASSLERGITYEQYF
>TRBJ1-5|-|TRBV3-1|-
TGTGCCAGCAGCCCCGAGGGTAGCAATCAGCCCCAGCATTTT
CASSPEGSNQPQHF
>TRBJ1-5|few|TRBV3-1|TRBD1
TGTGCCAGCAGCCTTACAGGGGACGGGGTTGAGCCCCAGCATTTT
CASSLTGDGVEPQHF
>TRBJ1-1|few|TRBV9|TRBD1
TGTGCCAGCAGCACCGGGACAGGGGCTGAAGCTTTCTTT
CASSTGTGAEAFF
>TRBJ1-6|many|TRBV6-1|-
TGTGCCAGCAGTGAAAGCGGCGCAGGCGCTAATTCACCCCTCCACTTT
CASSESGAGANSPLHF
>TRBJ1-1|-|TRBV7-6|-
TGTGCCAGCAGCTTATTTGCAGAAAGGACCGCTGAAGCTTTCTTT
CASSLFAERTAEAFF
>TRBJ2-5|-|TRBV4-2|TRBD1
TGTGCCAGCAGCCCGGGGACAGGGGATCAAGAGACCCAGTACTTC
CASSPGTGDQETQYF